The T cell receptor beta chain described here comes from a study of shared clonotypes between healthy human individuals (dated by TCRdb to the early 2020s). At the level of the whole study: The cohort included three men and a couple of women between 18 and 49 years of age. For each donor, CD4 naive and CD4 memory were each run on three plates, CD8 naive on two plates, and CD8 memory on one plate. The study deeply sequenced blood TCR repertoires of five healthy adults to estimate repertoire size and the extent of clonotype sharing between individuals. To increase sequencing depth and limit assay-specific biases, TCR repertoire library preparation and sequencing were carried out by different laboratories using diverse techniques. Each donor's leukapheresis produced roughly between about 0.8 and 8.9 billion PBMCs.

This clone came up once. Its binding antigen is unknown. No clone much larger than this one lies a single base away; base qualities are absent. Healthy HIV-negative adults with no recently reported acute infections or vaccinations were included as donors. All donors were Caucasian adults living in Nashville, Tennessee, USA. Magnetic negative selection was used to enrich CD4+ T cells, after which naive cells were positively selected on CD45RA and the negative fraction became the memory subset. After blood collection by leukapheresis, PBMCs were isolated using Ficoll-Histopaque density gradient centrifugation and then cryopreserved in the vapor phase of liquid nitrogen. Analytical flow cytometry was used to check the purity and quantity of each magnetically sorted T cell population. Genomic DNA was isolated from each sorted fraction and quantified by UV absorbance on a Nanodrop 2000c. What the authors observed across the whole study: Only blood was sampled, and tissue TCR repertoires likely differ from those in blood. Higher generation probabilities were observed for clonotypes shared by all four sorted-subset donors than for non-shared clonotypes. Based on pairwise subsampling, the degree of clonotype sharing among donors was expected to be affected by sequencing depth. Even with the large sequencing depth, rarefaction of the sorted-subset datasets indicated that sequencing was incomplete. The small number of donors limited the genetic and exposure-history diversity represented. When a few donors were compared, the shared fraction of clonotypes was about 5.5% for naive CD4, approximately 3.5% for naive CD8, 2.3% for memory CD4, and 0.35% to 0.4% for memory CD8. Naive subsets generally had larger estimated clonotype richness than memory subsets.

The germline V gene encodes CDR1 SQVTM and CDR2 ANQGSEA. V sheds 7 bases and J sheds 1 base, leaving 10 bases between their ends. The CDR3 measures 12 amino acids from cysteine to phenylalanine. Only the CDR3 DNA is retained, 36 bases long and in frame from the first base. Using the deep immunoSEQ assay, TCR CDR3 regions were amplified from genomic DNA by multiplex PCR. Extracted genomic DNA from each cell subset was spread evenly across all wells of several immunoSEQ 96-well plates, with each plate serving as a replicate. For sorted subsets, each replicate PCR was loaded with about 200 ng genomic DNA, equivalent to 32,000 or so T cell genomes. The purified libraries were quantified using a Qubit 3.0 fluorometer, sized with a Bioanalyzer 2100, and then quantified again using the KAPA Library Quantification kit. Every immunoSEQ 96-well plate was sequenced on a separate single-read 150-cycle Illumina NextSeq 550 flow cell. The source study handled its data this way. The immunoSEQ output contained only junctional sequences without quality scores, so filtering could not match that applied to full-length reads. To assign V/J genes and CDR3, sequences were annotated using PyIR, a Python wrapper for IgBLAST v1.9, with IMGT germline references. Reads were filtered out if the reads had weak V/J assignments (E-value above 1e-6), no CDR3, stop codons, out-of-frame junctions, or ambiguous translated residues. V3J clonotypes were defined as sequences sharing an identical inferred V gene, J gene, and CDR3 amino acid sequence. The percentage overlap between two repertoires was calculated by dividing the number of shared unique clonotypes by the size of the smaller repertoire. Three approaches were used to assess repertoire richness: RTK rarefaction, the Chao1 estimator, and Recon v2.1 estimates of unobserved clonotypes. For all TCRbeta clonotypes obtained by the gDNA method from a few donors, generation probabilities were computed with OLGA. TCRdb's version of the immuneACCESS table is confined to in-frame rearrangements and falls short of the full clone set. An unresolved V gene accounts for under half of the shortfall where checked; the remainder is of unknown origin. From that table come the V and J calls and clone size; the DNA was used to work out D and trimming. The sample table contains about 700,000 clones; only one count was recorded for roughly 70% of them. Clones ranked in the top ten supply under 2% of the sample.

Sequences were obtained from memory CD4+ T cells sorted from blood. Interpreted using the paper, the cell subset or site label stands for: CD45RA-negative fraction. This clonotype was obtained from a woman aged 25 to 39 in good health. The receptor chain draws on TRBV29-1 and TRBJ1-1; TRBD1 is perhaps the D gene, given 5 matching bases. The DNA sequence is TGCAGCGCTAAGGACACGAACACTGAAGCTTTCTTT. The resulting protein is CSAKDTNTEAFF.